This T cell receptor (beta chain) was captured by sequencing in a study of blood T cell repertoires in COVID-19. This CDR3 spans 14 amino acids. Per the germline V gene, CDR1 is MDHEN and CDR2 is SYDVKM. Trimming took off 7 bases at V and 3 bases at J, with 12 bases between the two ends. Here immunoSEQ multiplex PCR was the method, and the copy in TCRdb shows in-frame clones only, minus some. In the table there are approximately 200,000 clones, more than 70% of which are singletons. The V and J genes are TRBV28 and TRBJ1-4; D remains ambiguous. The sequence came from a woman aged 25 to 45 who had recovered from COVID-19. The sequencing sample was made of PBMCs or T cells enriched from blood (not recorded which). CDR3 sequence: CASNPGISNEKLFF. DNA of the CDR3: TGTGCCAGCAACCCCGGGATCTCTAATGAAAAACTGTTTTTT.